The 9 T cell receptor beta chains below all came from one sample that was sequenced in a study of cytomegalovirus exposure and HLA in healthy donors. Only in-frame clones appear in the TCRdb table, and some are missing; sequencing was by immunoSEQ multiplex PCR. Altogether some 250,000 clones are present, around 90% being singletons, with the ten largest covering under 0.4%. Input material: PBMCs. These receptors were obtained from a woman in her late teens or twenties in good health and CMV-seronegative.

The CDR3 coding sequence is TGTGCCAGCAGCTTTTTTGCCGGGACAGAAAACACCGGGGAGCTGTTTTTT. Encoded protein: CASSFFAGTENTGELFF. The J gene is TRBJ2-2, the V gene TRBV7-6, with 7 positions matching TRBD1. Germline V lookup: CDR1 SGHVS, CDR2 FNYEAQ. Losses at the gene ends were 3 bases for V and 2 bases for J; bases not matched to a gene: 9. This CDR3 has 17 amino acids.

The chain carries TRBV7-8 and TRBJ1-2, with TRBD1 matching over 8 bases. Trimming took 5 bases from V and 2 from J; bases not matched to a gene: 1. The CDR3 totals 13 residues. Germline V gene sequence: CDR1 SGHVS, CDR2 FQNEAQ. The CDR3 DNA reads TGTGCCAGCAGCCACAGGGGGAACTATGGCTACACCTTC. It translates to CASSHRGNYGYTF.

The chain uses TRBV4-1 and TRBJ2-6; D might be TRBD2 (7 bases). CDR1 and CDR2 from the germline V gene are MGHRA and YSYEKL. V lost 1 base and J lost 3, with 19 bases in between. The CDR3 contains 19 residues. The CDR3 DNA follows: TGCGCCAGCAGCCAAGGCGGGGGCCCATTTACCCTTGGGGCCAACGTCCTGACTTTC. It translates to CASSQGGGPFTLGANVLTF.

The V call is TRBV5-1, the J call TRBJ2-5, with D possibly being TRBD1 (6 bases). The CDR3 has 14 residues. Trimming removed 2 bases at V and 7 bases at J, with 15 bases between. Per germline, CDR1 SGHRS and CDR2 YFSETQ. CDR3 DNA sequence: TGCGCCAGCAGCTTAGGTCCCTCACAGGGGACCCAGTACTTC. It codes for CASSLGPSQGTQYF.

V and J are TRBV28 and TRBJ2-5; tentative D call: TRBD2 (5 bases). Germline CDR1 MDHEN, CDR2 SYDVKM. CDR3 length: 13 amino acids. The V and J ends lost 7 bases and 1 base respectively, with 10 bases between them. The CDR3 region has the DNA TGTGCCAGCACTCGGGGTCTCCAAGAGACCCAGTACTTC. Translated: CASTRGLQETQYF.

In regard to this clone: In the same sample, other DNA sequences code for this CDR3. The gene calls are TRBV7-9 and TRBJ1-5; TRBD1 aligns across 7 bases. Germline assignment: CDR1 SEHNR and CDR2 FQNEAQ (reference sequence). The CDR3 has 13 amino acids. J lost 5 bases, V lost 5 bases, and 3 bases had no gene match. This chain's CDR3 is CASSETGDQPQHF. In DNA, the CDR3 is TGTGCCAGCAGCGAAACAGGGGATCAGCCCCAGCATTTT.

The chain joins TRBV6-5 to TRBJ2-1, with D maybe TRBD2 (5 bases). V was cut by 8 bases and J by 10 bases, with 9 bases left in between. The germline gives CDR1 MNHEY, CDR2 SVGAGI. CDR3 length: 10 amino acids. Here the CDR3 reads CASLGEEQFF. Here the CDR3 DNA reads TGTGCCAGCCTTGGGGAGGAGCAGTTCTTC.

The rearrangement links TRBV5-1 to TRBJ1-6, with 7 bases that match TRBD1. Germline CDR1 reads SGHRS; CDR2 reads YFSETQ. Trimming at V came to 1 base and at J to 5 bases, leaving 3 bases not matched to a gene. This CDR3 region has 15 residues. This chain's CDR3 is CASSLTGQNNSPLHF. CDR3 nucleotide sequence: TGCGCCAGCAGCTTGACGGGACAGAATAATTCACCCCTCCACTTT. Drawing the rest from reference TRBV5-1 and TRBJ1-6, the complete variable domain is KAGVTQTPRYLIKTRGQQVTLSCSPISGHRSVSWYQQTPGQGLQFLFEYFSETQRNKGNFPGRFSGRQFSNSRSEMNVSTLELGDSALYLCASSLTGQNNSPLHFGNGTRLTVT.

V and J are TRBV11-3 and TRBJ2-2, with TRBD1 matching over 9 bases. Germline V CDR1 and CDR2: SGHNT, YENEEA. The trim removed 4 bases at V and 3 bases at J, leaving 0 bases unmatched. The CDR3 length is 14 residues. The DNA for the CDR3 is TGTGCCAGCAGCTGGACAGGGGACACCGGGGAGCTGTTTTTT. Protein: CASSWTGDTGELFF.